The 18 T cell receptor beta chains in this list originate from one sample, sequenced in a study of tumor-infiltrating lymphocytes in primary liver carcinoma. With roughly 540 ng total RNA as template and a constant-region primer, TCR beta cDNA was made. A slightly modified ARM-PCR protocol with three nested multiplex PCR rounds produced these TCR beta libraries. TRBV1-TRBV30 forward primers paired with a C-beta reverse primer were used in the first two PCR rounds, which ran approximately 10 cycles each. TCRdb called the multiplex PCR reads again in MiXCR, with one record for every CDR3 protein. The table lists roughly 100,000 distinct CDR3 sequences, about four fifths of them singletons. From roughly 21-30 mg of unsorted bulk tissue, DNA and RNA were co-extracted together. The specimen was liver tumor tissue from sampling region 3. Described subset: tumor region T3, left-lateral pole. The origin of the receptors is a man in his forties or fifties with primary liver carcinoma and hepatitis B virus infection.

With regard to this clonotype: A junction boundary mismatches the germline segment, possibly from a read error. The chain joins TRBV11-1 to TRBJ1-6, with a tentative D call TRBD1 (5 bases). Germline V gene data show CDR1 as SGHAT and CDR2 as FQDESV (reference sequence). This CDR3 has 13 amino acids. This CDR3 reads CAGSRTLASPIHF. The CDR3 coding sequence is TGTGCCGGCAGCCGGACACTGGCTTCACCCATCCACTTT.

The chain couples TRBV5-1 to TRBJ1-1; possible D gene TRBD1, 6 bases. Trimming shortened V by 4 bases and J by 1 base, and 14 bases separated the two germline ends. Germline lookup yields CDR1 SGHRS and CDR2 YFSETQ. This CDR3 region has 15 residues. The chain's CDR3 is CASSDKQGWNTEAFF. The CDR3 DNA is TGCGCCAGCAGCGACAAGCAGGGGTGGAACACTGAAGCTTTCTTT.

A note on this clonotype: In this CDR3 the conserved last residue, phenylalanine or tryptophan, is missing, so a read error is likely. The chain employs TRBV4-2 and TRBJ2-7, with D perhaps matching TRBD1 (6 bases). This CDR3 has 15 residues. Trimming pared 2 bases from V and 0 bases from J, leaving 11 bases between. The V gene's germline CDR1 is LGHNA and CDR2 YNFKEQ. The CDR3 here is CASSQRTDNSYEQYL. The DNA of the CDR3 is TGTGCCAGCAGCCAACGGACAGATAACTCCTACGAGCAGTACTTG.

In regard to this clonotype: An end of the junction differs from the germline gene, which may be a read error. The gene calls are TRBV14 and TRBJ2-2, with 11 bases lining up with TRBD2. The CDR3 length is 18 residues. Germline loops: CDR1 SGHDN, CDR2 FVKESK. The CDR3 nucleotides read TGTGCCAGCACCCAAGAAGTAGGACTAGCGGGTAACGCCGGGGAGCTGTTTTTT. Protein product: CASTQEVGLAGNAGELFF.

This CDR3 is CAGTPDQGAQYF. The CDR3 DNA sequence: TGTGCCGGCACCCCCGACCAGGGGGCCCAGTACTTC. The chain joins TRBV12-3 or TRBV12-4 to TRBJ2-5, with TRBD1 identical over 7 bases. The CDR3 length is 12 residues. Losses at the gene ends were 11 bases for V and 9 bases for J; bases not matched to a gene: 12.

Concerning this clonotype itself: The CDR3 end shows no conserved phenylalanine or tryptophan, and so a read error is likely. V and J are TRBV5-6 and TRBJ2-1, with 12 bases matching TRBD2. After removal of 4 bases from V and 8 bases from J, the junction contained 13 bases not matched to a gene. Germline V gene lookup returns CDR1 SGHDT and CDR2 YYEEEE. The CDR3 covers 17 residues. As DNA, the CDR3 is TGTGCCAGCAGCCAGATCCTAGCGGGAGGGGTAGACCATGAGCAGTTCTAC. It encodes CASSQILAGGVDHEQFY.

This clonotype was picked up one time. One end of the junction is discordant with germline, which a read error may explain. V gene TRBV5-1 combines with J gene TRBJ2-1; D is unresolved. Germline V gives CDR1 SGHRS, CDR2 YFSETQ. The CDR3 runs 14 residues. The CDR3 protein is CASSFRRRIDEQSF. The CDR3 DNA sequence: TGCGCCAGCAGCTTCCGTCGCAGGATTGATGAGCAGTCTTTC.

For this clonotype: At one end, the junction sequence differs from germline, possibly due to a read error. The rearrangement joins TRBV10-2 to TRBJ2-5, with D perhaps matching TRBD2 (6 bases). Germline loops: CDR1 WSHSY, CDR2 SAAADI. This CDR3 is 16 amino acids long. The CDR3: CATSAGLLAAQETQYF. CDR3 DNA: TGCGCCACCAGTGCCGGGTTACTAGCAGCGCAAGAGACCCAGTACTTC.

This clonotype was recorded a few times. The gene calls are TRBV29-1 and TRBJ2-3, with D maybe TRBD2 (5 bases). This CDR3 has 13 amino acids. Per germline, CDR1 SQVTM and CDR2 ANQGSEA. The ends were cut back, 7 bases at V and 1 base at J, with 12 bases in the middle. The CDR3 DNA sequence: TGCAGCGCTCAGCGGCGGGGCACAGATACGCAGTATTTT. This gives the protein CSAQRRGTDTQYF.

Concerning this clonotype: At one end the junction does not follow the germline gene, possibly because of a read error. This chain connects TRBV4-2 to TRBJ2-1; tentative D call: TRBD2 (6 bases). The CDR3 contains 14 residues. The V gene's germline CDR1 is LGHNA and CDR2 YNFKEQ. The CDR3 region has the DNA TGTGCCAGCTGCCAAAGGGGACTTGACAATGAGCAATTCTTC. Its translation is CASCQRGLDNEQFF.

This clonotype appeared a single time. This chain links TRBV19 with TRBJ2-1, with 12 positions matching TRBD2. Germline V gives CDR1 LNHDA, CDR2 SQIVND (reference sequence). The CDR3 sequence is 13 residues long. The CDR3 region is CTNIVRTSGNQFF. In DNA form, the CDR3 reads TGTACCAATATTGTACGGACTAGCGGGAATCAGTTCTTC.

As concerns this clonotype: One junction end does not reproduce the germline sequence, and a read error may be involved. V is TRBV6-5 and J is TRBJ2-3, with 11 bases aligning to TRBD1. From germline, CDR1 is MNHEY and CDR2 SVGAGI. CDR3 size: 14 residues. CDR3 in amino acids: CANSRTGGTDTKYF. DNA for the CDR3: TGTGCCAACAGTCGGACAGGGGGCACAGATACGAAGTATTTT.

In its sample, this clonotype ranks as medium-sized. This chain uses TRBV6-1 with TRBJ2-1; D is possibly TRBD2 (6 bases). The CDR3 sequence is 15 residues long. V lost 4 bases to trimming and J lost 7 bases, with 17 bases between them. Germline-derived CDR1 and CDR2 are MNHNS and SASEGT. CDR3 nucleotides: TGTGCCAGCAGTGGGATGGCGGGAACGGGGAATGAGCAGTTCTTC. Amino acids: CASSGMAGTGNEQFF.

Of note for this clonotype: Compared with germline, one end of the junction differs, possibly owing to a read error. V and J are TRBV6-6 and TRBJ2-3; D is perhaps TRBD2 (5 bases). The germline CDR1 and CDR2 sequences are MNHNY and SVGAGI (reference sequence). This CDR3 comprises 14 residues. The CDR3 DNA is TGTGCCAGCAGTTACGCGACTATAACAAATACGCACTATTTT. Its translation: CASSYATITNTHYF.

On this clonotype: The junction shows a germline mismatch at one end, possibly a read error. This chain joins TRBV11-1 and TRBJ2-3, with D possibly called TRBD1 or TRBD2 (5 bases each). The CDR3 consists of 19 residues. CDR1 is SGHAT and CDR2 is FQDESV in the germline V gene (reference sequence). The CDR3 sequence: CASNFGGSSVGARTNTQYF. CDR3 sequence (DNA): TGTGCCAGCAACTTTGGGGGAAGCTCTGTTGGAGCCCGCACAAATACGCAGTATTTT.

The V gene is TRBV12-3 or TRBV12-4, the J gene TRBJ2-7, with D tentatively TRBD1 (6 bases). The CDR3 totals 15 residues. Deletions cut 5 bases from V and 4 bases from J, with 18 bases between. The CDR3 loop reads CASSTRTAHSYEQYF. The DNA for the CDR3 is TGTGCCAGCAGTACCCGGACAGCCCACTCTTACGAGCAGTACTTC.

This clonotype came up many times. This rearrangement joins TRBV12-3 or TRBV12-4 to TRBJ2-5; D is undetermined. This CDR3 has 13 residues. Trimming left V 3 bases short and J 3 bases short, with 8 bases between. The CDR3 sequence: CASSLRSEETQYF. In DNA form, the CDR3 reads TGTGCCAGCAGTTTGAGGTCAGAAGAGACCCAGTACTTC.

This clonotype was detected many times. This chain links TRBV20-1 with TRBJ2-5; D unresolved. This CDR3 is built from 12 residues. CDR1 and CDR2 (germline): DFQATT, SNEGSKA (reference sequence). Trimming removed 0 bases from V and 4 bases from J, with 6 bases in between. The CDR3 DNA follows: TGCAGTGCTAGAGACCAGCGAGAGACCCAGTACTTC. It specifies CSARDQRETQYF.